This section outlines one T cell receptor (beta chain) sequence together with its context. Its antigen is not known. This CDR3 is built from 15 residues. V lost 2 bases and J lost 0; bases outside the gene matches: 4. The sample originates from a study of cytomegalovirus exposure and HLA in healthy donors. The PCR had 60 Vbeta and 13 Jbeta primers. Profiling relied on immunoSEQ multiplex PCR, and the TCRdb table lists in-frame clones only, not all of them. The sample carries approximately 160,000 clones, about 80% recorded once. Overall study results and limits: By HLA locus, TCR association rates varied in a later analysis, with DRB1 showing the most and HLA-C the fewest. Most subjects had HLA-A and HLA-B alleles reportedly predicted accurately by TCR beta sequences.

This sequence was found in a man between 18 and 35 years old in good health and CMV-seronegative. Source material: PBMCs. The V call is TRBV23-1, the J call TRBJ2-7, with TRBD1 matching 7 bases. TRBV23-1 is known as an ORF, though its function is uncertain. This CDR3 reads CASSQTSGGSYEQYF. CDR3 coding DNA: TGCGCCAGCAGTCAAACTTCAGGGGGCTCCTACGAGCAGTACTTC.